This T cell receptor beta chain was retrieved from a study of shared clonotypes between healthy human individuals. Overall study results and limits: Sequencing of the sorted subsets was shown by rarefaction to be incomplete despite large depth.

This clone was seen once. Its specificity is not known. CD8 cells regarded as naive lacked CD45RO, were positively chosen for CCR7, and omitted terminally differentiated effector memory CD45RA+ cells. Repertoires were generated with immunoSEQ multiplex PCR, while TCRdb's copy carries only in-frame clones and drops some. The profile shows approximately 2,000,000 clones, about 94% of them singletons. The CDR3 spans 14 residues. Germline values: CDR1 SEHNR, CDR2 FQNEAQ (reference sequence). Trimming cost V 4 bases and J 5 bases, with 14 bases left between them. The sequenced sample was naive CD8+ T cells from PBMCs. The chain joins TRBV7-9 to TRBJ1-1; D unclear. The receptor comes from a man younger than 30 in good health. Some clones in this sample may be carry-over from other donors' samples. CDR3 sequence: CASSSVERRTEAFF. CDR3 nucleotides: TGTGCCAGCAGCTCGGTGGAGCGGAGGACTGAAGCTTTCTTT.